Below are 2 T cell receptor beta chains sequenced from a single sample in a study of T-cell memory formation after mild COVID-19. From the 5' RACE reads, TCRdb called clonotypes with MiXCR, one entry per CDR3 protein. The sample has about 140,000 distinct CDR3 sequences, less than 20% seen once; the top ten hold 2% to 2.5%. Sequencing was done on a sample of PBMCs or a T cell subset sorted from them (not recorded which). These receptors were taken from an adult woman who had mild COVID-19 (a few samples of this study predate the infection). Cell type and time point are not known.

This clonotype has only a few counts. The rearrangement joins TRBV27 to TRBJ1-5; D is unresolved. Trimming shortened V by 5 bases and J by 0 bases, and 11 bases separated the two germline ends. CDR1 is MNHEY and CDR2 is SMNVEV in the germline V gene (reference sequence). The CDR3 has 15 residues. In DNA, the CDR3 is TGTGCCAGCAGTAGGTCGGGGTATAGCAATCAGCCCCAGCATTTT. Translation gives CASSRSGYSNQPQHF.

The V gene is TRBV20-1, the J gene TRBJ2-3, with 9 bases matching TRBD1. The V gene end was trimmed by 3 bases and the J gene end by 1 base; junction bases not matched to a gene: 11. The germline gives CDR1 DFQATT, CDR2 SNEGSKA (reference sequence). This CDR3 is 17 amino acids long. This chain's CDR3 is CSARPGQGLFGTDTQYF. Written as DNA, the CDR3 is TGCAGTGCTAGGCCGGGACAGGGACTTTTCGGCACAGATACGCAGTATTTT.